The 8 T cell receptor beta chains in this list originate from one sample, sequenced in a study of CD8 T cells in Susac syndrome (dated by TCRdb to about 2019). Libraries were prepared through the immunoSEQ multiplex PCR assay. RNA was extracted using the RNeasy kit, and about 0.5 to 1 ug of the RNA was reverse transcribed with random hexamers. TCRdb reanalyzed the raw reads on its own, using fastp at Q25 for trimming and MiXCR for clone calling, and kept in-frame beta chains. CDR3 protein sequences are deduplicated, and each keeps its most common genes and DNA. The sample includes about 290,000 distinct CDR3 sequences, with 65% to 90% observed a single time. The ten largest make up 0.2% to 0.25% of the sample. Material: CD8+ T cells from PBMCs. These receptor sequences come from a human donor with multiple sclerosis.

This clonotype was detected once. The chain combines TRBV7-8 with TRBJ2-2; D possibly corresponds to TRBD2 (5 bases). The germline CDR1 and CDR2 sequences are SGHVS and FQNEAQ. The CDR3 has 16 residues. Trimming shortened V by 1 base and J by 3 bases, and 12 bases separated the two germline ends. CDR3 DNA: TGTGCCAGCAGCTTAGGGTCGGGGTATGACACCGGGGAGCTGTTTTTT. Translation: CASSLGSGYDTGELFF.

The V call is TRBV19, the J call TRBJ1-1; perhaps TRBD1 as D (5 bases). This CDR3 comprises 14 residues. Germline assignment: CDR1 LNHDA and CDR2 SQIVND (reference sequence). The V end lost 9 bases, the J end lost 5 bases, and 19 bases lay between the germline ends. CDR3 sequence (DNA): TGTGCCAGCACTATCTTAGGGGCTGAGACTGAAGCTTTCTTT. Protein product: CASTILGAETEAFF.

This clonotype was counted once. The chain recombines TRBV15 with TRBJ2-1, with 8 bases aligning to TRBD2. The CDR3 covers 15 residues. Losses at the gene ends were 1 base for V and 5 bases for J; bases not matched to a gene: 4. Germline V gives CDR1 LNHNV, CDR2 YYDKDF (reference sequence). CDR3 sequence (DNA): TGTGCCACCAGCAGAGGGCTAGCGGGTGACAATGAGCAGTTCTTC. It codes for CATSRGLAGDNEQFF.

This chain connects TRBV27 to TRBJ1-2; no reliable D call. The V end lost 6 bases, the J end lost 0 bases, and 8 bases lay between the germline ends. The germline V gene encodes CDR1 MNHEY and CDR2 SMNVEV (reference sequence). The CDR3 has 13 amino acids. This CDR3 is CASRLTTNYGYTF. Here the CDR3 DNA reads TGTGCCAGCAGATTAACAACTAACTATGGCTACACCTTC.

The chain carries TRBV28 and TRBJ2-2; 11 bases agree with TRBD2. The CDR3 sequence is 18 residues long. V was pared by 3 bases and J by 2 bases, with 8 bases of the junction left unmatched. Germline V gene lookup returns CDR1 MDHEN and CDR2 SYDVKM. CDR3 residues: CASSLPGTSGHNTGELFF. The DNA for the CDR3 is TGTGCCAGCAGTTTGCCCGGGACTAGCGGCCATAACACCGGGGAGCTGTTTTTT. Full variable domain (rest looked up from reference TRBV28 and TRBJ2-2): DVKVTQSSRYLVKRTGEKVFLECVQDMDHENMFWYRQDPGLGLRLIYFSYDVKMKEKGDIPEGYSVSREKKERFSLILESASTNQTSMYLCASSLPGTSGHNTGELFFGEGSRLTVL.

The rearrangement links TRBV28 to TRBJ2-2; 9 bases agree with TRBD1. This CDR3 has 15 residues. The germline CDR1 and CDR2 sequences are MDHEN and SYDVKM. With V trimmed by 6 bases and J by 2 bases, 4 bases remained unmatched. Here the CDR3 DNA reads TGTGCCAGCAGCCGACAGGGGGACAACACCGGGGAGCTGTTTTTT. Protein sequence: CASSRQGDNTGELFF.

In this sample, this clonotype turned up a few times. The chain joins TRBV5-4 to TRBJ2-7; D perhaps matches TRBD2 (6 bases). Germline assignment: CDR1 SGHNT and CDR2 YYREEE (reference sequence). The CDR3 runs 15 residues. V was clipped by 5 bases and J by 3 bases, with 18 bases between them. CDR3 nucleotide sequence: TGTGCCAGCAGGGCGCCGGGACGGGGGTTCTACGAGCAGTACTTC. Protein: CASRAPGRGFYEQYF.

This rearrangement joins TRBV19 to TRBJ2-7; D is perhaps TRBD1 (6 bases). The germline V gene has CDR1 LNHDA and CDR2 SQIVND (reference sequence). The ends were cut back, 9 bases at V and 7 bases at J, with 22 bases in the middle. The CDR3 is made up of 14 amino acids. CDR3 coding DNA: TGTGCCAGCGACAAGACAGGAACGCTTAGGGAGCAGTACTTC. Translated: CASDKTGTLREQYF.